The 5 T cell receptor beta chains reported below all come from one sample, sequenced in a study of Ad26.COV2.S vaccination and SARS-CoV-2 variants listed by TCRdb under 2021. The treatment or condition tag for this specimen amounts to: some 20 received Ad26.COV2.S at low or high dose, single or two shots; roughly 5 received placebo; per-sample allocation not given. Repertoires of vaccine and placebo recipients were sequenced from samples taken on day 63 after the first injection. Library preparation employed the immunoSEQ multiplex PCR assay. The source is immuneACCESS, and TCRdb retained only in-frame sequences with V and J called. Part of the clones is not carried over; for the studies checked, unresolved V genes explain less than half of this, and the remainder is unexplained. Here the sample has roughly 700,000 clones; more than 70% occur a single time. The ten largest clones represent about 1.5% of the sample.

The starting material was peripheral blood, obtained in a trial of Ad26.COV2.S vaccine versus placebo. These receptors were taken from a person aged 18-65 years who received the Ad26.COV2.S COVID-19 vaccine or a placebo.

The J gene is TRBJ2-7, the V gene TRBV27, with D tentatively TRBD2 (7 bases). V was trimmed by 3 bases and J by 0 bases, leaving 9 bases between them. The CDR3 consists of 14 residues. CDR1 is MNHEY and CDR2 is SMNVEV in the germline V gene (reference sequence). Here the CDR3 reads CASSLRGRSYEQYF. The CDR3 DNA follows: TGTGCCAGCAGTTTGCGGGGGCGCTCCTACGAGCAGTACTTC.

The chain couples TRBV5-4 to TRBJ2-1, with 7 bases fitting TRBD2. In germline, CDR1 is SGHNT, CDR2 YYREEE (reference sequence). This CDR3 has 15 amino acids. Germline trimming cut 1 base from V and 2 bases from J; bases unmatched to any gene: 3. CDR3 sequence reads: CASSLTSATYNEQFF. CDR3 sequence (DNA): TGTGCCAGCAGCTTGACTAGCGCGACCTACAATGAGCAGTTCTTC.

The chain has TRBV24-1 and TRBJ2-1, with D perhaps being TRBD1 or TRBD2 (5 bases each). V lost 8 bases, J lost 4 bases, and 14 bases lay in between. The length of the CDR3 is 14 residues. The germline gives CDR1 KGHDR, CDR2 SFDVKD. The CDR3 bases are TGTGCCACCACACCCCGGGACGGGTACAATGAGCAGTTCTTC. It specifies CATTPRDGYNEQFF.

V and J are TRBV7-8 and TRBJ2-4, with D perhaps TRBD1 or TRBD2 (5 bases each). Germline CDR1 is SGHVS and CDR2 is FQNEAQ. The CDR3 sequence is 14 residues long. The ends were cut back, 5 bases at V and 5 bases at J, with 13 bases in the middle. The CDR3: CASSPLRGENIQYF. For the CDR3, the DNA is TGTGCCAGCAGCCCGCTGAGAGGGGAAAACATTCAGTACTTC.

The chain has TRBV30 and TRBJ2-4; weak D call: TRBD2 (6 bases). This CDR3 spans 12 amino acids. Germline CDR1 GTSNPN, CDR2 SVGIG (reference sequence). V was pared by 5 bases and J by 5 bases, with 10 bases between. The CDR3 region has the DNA TGTGCCTGGTCCGGGAGCGAAAACATTCAGTACTTC. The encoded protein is CAWSGSENIQYF.